This entry lists 11 T cell receptor beta chains sequenced from one sample in a study of control samples from healthy donors and cancer patients. Using immunoSEQ multiplex PCR, the repertoire was profiled, and TCRdb retains in-frame clones only, with some absent. The sample shows approximately 74,000 clones, about 94% of them seen only once. Sequenced sample: blood. The receptors shown here come from a woman aged 30 to 39 in good health.

The V call is TRBV6-1, the J call TRBJ1-5, with 7 bases matching TRBD1. The CDR3 length is 15 residues. Germline CDR1 and CDR2: MNHNS and SASEGT. V trimming: 2 bases; J trimming: 5 bases; junction bases outside the gene matches: 6. The CDR3 region is CASSEYGTVDQPQHF. Written as DNA, the CDR3 is TGTGCCAGCAGTGAATATGGGACAGTAGATCAGCCCCAGCATTTT.

The chain links TRBV7-9 to TRBJ1-6; TRBD1 might be the D (5 bases). The V gene's germline CDR1 is SEHNR and CDR2 FQNEAQ (reference sequence). The CDR3 sequence is 15 residues long. Trimming shortened V by 6 bases and J by 7 bases, and 16 bases separated the two germline ends. CDR3 DNA: TGTGCCAGCAGGCGAACGGGGGACGGGAATTCACCCCTCCACTTT. Translation gives CASRRTGDGNSPLHF. Full variable domain (rest looked up from reference TRBV7-9 and TRBJ1-6): DTGVSQNPRHKITKRGQNVTFRCDPISEHNRLYWYRQTLGQGPEFLTYFQNEAQLEKSRLLSDRFSAERPKGSFSTLEIQRTEQGDSAMYLCASRRTGDGNSPLHFGNGTRLTVT.

The rearrangement uses TRBV5-5 and TRBJ1-5; D might be TRBD1 (6 bases). The length of the CDR3 is 17 residues. The V gene's germline CDR1 is SGHKS and CDR2 YYEKEE (reference sequence). The V gene lost 3 bases and the J gene lost 1 base, with 17 bases spanning the gap. The CDR3 region has the DNA TGTGCCAGCAGCTCGACGGCGGGGGGGCTAAGCAATCAGCCCCAGCATTTT. This encodes CASSSTAGGLSNQPQHF. Supplemented by reference TRBV5-5 and TRBJ1-5, the full variable domain reads DAGVTQSPTHLIKTRGQQVTLRCSPISGHKSVSWYQQVLGQGPQFIFQYYEKEERGRGNFPDRFSARQFPNYSSELNVNALLLGDSALYLCASSSTAGGLSNQPQHFGDGTRLSIL.

Here the CDR3 DNA reads TGCGCCAGCAGCGGTGGACAGGGGGAGCAAGATACGCAGTATTTT. Translating it yields CASSGGQGEQDTQYF. The J gene is TRBJ2-3, the V gene TRBV5-1; 10 nucleotides match TRBD1. Losses at the gene ends were 4 bases for V and 5 bases for J; bases not matched to a gene: 7. The CDR3 is 15 amino acids. CDR1 is SGHRS and CDR2 is YFSETQ in the germline V gene.

This chain links TRBV18 with TRBJ1-5; D possibly corresponds to TRBD1 (5 bases). The CDR3 has 15 amino acids. Per the germline V gene, CDR1 is KGHSH and CDR2 is LQKENI. Trimming stripped 3 bases from V and 5 bases from J, with 14 bases between. Written as DNA, the CDR3 is TGTGCCAGCTCACCTAGTGACAGAACCTATCAGCCCCAGCATTTT. This encodes CASSPSDRTYQPQHF. Filled out from reference TRBV18 and TRBJ1-5, the complete variable domain reads NAGVMQNPRHLVRRRGQEARLRCSPMKGHSHVYWYRQLPEEGLKFMVYLQKENIIDESGMPKERFSAEFPKEGPSILRIQQVVRGDSAAYFCASSPSDRTYQPQHFGDGTRLSIL.

The genes are TRBV5-1 and TRBJ2-1; 12 bases match TRBD2. Germline V gives CDR1 SGHRS, CDR2 YFSETQ. The length of the CDR3 is 15 residues. V gave up 1 base and J gave up 7 bases; unmatched junction bases: 3. The CDR3 coding sequence is TGCGCCAGCAGCTTGACAACTAGCGGGGGGAATGAGCAGTTCTTC. Translated, it gives CASSLTTSGGNEQFF. Combining the CDR3 with reference TRBV5-1 and TRBJ2-1 gives the whole variable domain KAGVTQTPRYLIKTRGQQVTLSCSPISGHRSVSWYQQTPGQGLQFLFEYFSETQRNKGNFPGRFSGRQFSNSRSEMNVSTLELGDSALYLCASSLTTSGGNEQFFGPGTRLTVL.

J is TRBJ1-1 and V is TRBV27; unclear D gene. The CDR3 runs 13 residues. V dropped 5 bases and J dropped 6 bases, with 13 bases sitting between them. Germline CDR1 reads MNHEY; CDR2 reads SMNVEV (reference sequence). In DNA form, the CDR3 reads TGTGCCAGCAGTCAGGATAGGATATCTGAAGCTTTCTTT. It encodes CASSQDRISEAFF.

This chain joins TRBV9 and TRBJ1-1; possible D gene TRBD1, 5 bases. V was cut by 7 bases and J by 1 base, with 8 bases left in between. CDR1 and CDR2 from the germline V gene are SGDLS and YYNGEE. CDR3 length equals 12 residues. The DNA of the CDR3 is TGTGCCAGCGGGGGAAAGAACACTGAAGCTTTCTTT. Protein: CASGGKNTEAFF.

The rearrangement uses TRBV5-1 and TRBJ1-2; D not certain. Germline CDR1 SGHRS, CDR2 YFSETQ. V lost 0 bases and J 7 bases, leaving 10 bases between the germline ends. There are 13 residues in the CDR3. The CDR3 DNA follows: TGCGCCAGCAGCTTGGCCGCTGGAGGTGGCTACACCTTC. Protein product: CASSLAAGGGYTF.

This clone was found a few times. J is TRBJ1-2 and V is TRBV7-9; D not resolved. Trimming removed 4 bases at V and 0 bases at J, with 6 bases between. CDR3 length: 13 residues. Germline V gives CDR1 SEHNR, CDR2 FQNEAQ (reference sequence). CDR3 amino acids: CASSYLANYGYTF. The CDR3 DNA follows: TGTGCCAGCAGCTATTTAGCTAACTATGGCTACACCTTC.

The rearrangement links TRBV12-3 or TRBV12-4 to TRBJ1-1; unclear D gene. Trimming pared 4 bases from V and 4 bases from J, leaving 10 bases between. CDR3 length: 13 amino acids. This chain's CDR3 is CASSWQESTEAFF. DNA for the CDR3: TGTGCCAGCAGTTGGCAGGAATCCACTGAAGCTTTCTTT.